This is a list of T cell receptor beta chains from one sample in a study of CD8 T cells in Susac syndrome. TCRdb re-called the immunoSEQ multiplex PCR reads through MiXCR, storing one row per CDR3 protein. Here the sample spans fewer than 80,000 distinct CDR3 sequences, 90% to 95% being singletons. Input material: CD8+ T cells from PBMCs. Receptor source: a human donor with multiple sclerosis. Each CDR3 is given with its conserved first and last residue. D genes are given only for firm matches. Only some rows state a clone size, as once, few, many or a class for expanded clones.

TRBJ1-5	NA	NA	TRBV7-9	TGTGCCAGCAGCTCCCCGGGGGGAGGCCAGCCCCAGCATTTT	CASSSPGGGQPQHF
TRBJ2-7	NA	NA	TRBV28	TGTGCCAGCAGCGGAACTGACGAGCAGTACTTC	CASSGTDEQYF
TRBJ2-7	NA	NA	TRBV27	TGTGCCAGCAGTTTATCGGCAGGGCGGCTCGAGCAGTACTTC	CASSLSAGRLEQYF
TRBJ2-7	NA	NA	TRBV3-1	TGTGCCAGCAGCCAAGGACAGGCAGGGGTCTACGAGCAGTACTTC	CASSQGQAGVYEQYF
TRBJ2-7	NA	NA	TRBV12-3/TRBV12-4	TGTGCCAGCAGTTTAGAAAGGGTCGTCTCGAGCTCCTACGAGCAGTACTTC	CASSLERVVSSSYEQYF
TRBJ1-4	NA	TRBD1	TRBV20-1	TGCAGTGCTAGAGTCACCGCTACGGGACAGGGGGGGCATGGTGAAAAACTGTTTTTT	CSARVTATGQGGHGEKLFF
TRBJ2-1	NA	NA	TRBV13	TGTGCCAGCAGCTTAGGCCTAAGTCGGATTTCCGGGACCTACAATGAGCAGTTCTTC	CASSLGLSRISGTYNEQFF
TRBJ2-1	few	NA	TRBV5-1	TGCGCCAGCAGCTTGGCCGGGAGCTCCTACAATGAGCAGTTCTTC	CASSLAGSSYNEQFF
TRBJ2-7	NA	NA	TRBV7-3	TGTGCCAGCAGCGTCGACTCCTCCGGGTCGAGTGTGCAGTACTTC	CASSVDSSGSSVQYF
TRBJ2-7	NA	NA	TRBV27	TGTGCCAGCAGTTTATCGTCCGGGGACCTCTACGAGCAGTACTTC	CASSLSSGDLYEQYF
TRBJ2-1	NA	TRBD1	TRBV28	TGTGCCAGCAGCCAACGGACAGGGGCTCACAATGAGCAGTTCTTC	CASSQRTGAHNEQFF
TRBJ2-3	NA	TRBD2	TRBV5-1	TGCGCCAGCAGGGGACTAGCGGGATTACCCTCGCAGTATTTT	CASRGLAGLPSQYF
TRBJ1-4	NA	NA	TRBV6-5	TGTGCCAGCAGTGCCTACACAACTAATGAAAAACTGTTTTTT	CASSAYTTNEKLFF
TRBJ1-5	NA	NA	TRBV12-3/TRBV12-4	TGTGCCAGCTCGCTCGGAGACGGTAATCAGCCCCAGCATTTT	CASSLGDGNQPQHF
TRBJ2-5	NA	NA	TRBV12-3/TRBV12-4	TGTGCCAGCAGAACCAGGGAATCTGAGACCCAGTACTTC	CASRTRESETQYF
TRBJ1-1	NA	NA	TRBV20-1	TGCAGTGCTAGAGACGCCGGGACAGAAGCTTTCTTT	CSARDAGTEAFF